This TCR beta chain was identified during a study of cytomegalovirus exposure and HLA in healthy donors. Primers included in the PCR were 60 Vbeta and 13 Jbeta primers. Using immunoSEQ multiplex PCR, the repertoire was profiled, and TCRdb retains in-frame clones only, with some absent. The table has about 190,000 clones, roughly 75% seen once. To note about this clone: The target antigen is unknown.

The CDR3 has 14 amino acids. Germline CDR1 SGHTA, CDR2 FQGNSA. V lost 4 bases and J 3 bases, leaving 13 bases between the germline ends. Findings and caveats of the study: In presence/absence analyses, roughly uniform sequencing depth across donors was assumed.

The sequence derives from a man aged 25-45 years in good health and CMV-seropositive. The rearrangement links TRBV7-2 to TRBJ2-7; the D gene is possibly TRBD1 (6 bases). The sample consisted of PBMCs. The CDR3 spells CASSSQGPFYEQYF. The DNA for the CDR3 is TGTGCCAGCAGCTCACAGGGTCCCTTCTACGAGCAGTACTTC.